What follows describes a single T cell receptor beta chain. Its antigen is unidentified. Indicated time point: week 5, during vaccination. What each vaccine dose contained was 300 ug of mutant IDH1 20-mer peptide, accompanied by topical imiquimod. The data stem from a study of a mutant IDH1 vaccine in newly diagnosed glioma. Study-wide background: Across weeks 1, 3, 5, 7, 11, 15, 19 and 23, patients received a vaccination each time, eight in all. With temozolomide cycles, or 4-6 weeks after radiotherapy alone, vaccination was started. Patients' prior therapy spanned radiotherapy, temozolomide, or both; most underwent both.

The V gene lost 5 bases and the J gene lost 4 bases, with 5 bases spanning the gap. Germline lookup yields CDR1 LNHDA and CDR2 SQIVND (reference sequence). The length of the CDR3 is 11 residues. This table comes from immunoSEQ multiplex PCR, and its TCRdb copy is limited to in-frame clones, with some not included. The table shows about 58,000 clones, with about 86% occurring only once. Points from the study as a whole: Vaccine-induced responses were seen in about 93% of patients, spanning several MHC alleles.

Sequenced here: PBMCs, sampled from a glioma patient whose treatment included an IDH1 peptide vaccine. The receptor was isolated from a woman in her forties or fifties with glioma. The chain uses TRBV19 and TRBJ1-1; D not certain. CDR3 in DNA: TGTGCCAGTAGTGGGTCCACTGAAGCTTTCTTT. This gives the protein CASSGSTEAFF. Together with reference TRBV19 and TRBJ1-1, the CDR3 gives the full variable domain: DGGITQSPKYLFRKEGQNVTLSCEQNLNHDAMYWYRQDPGQGLRLIYYSQIVNDFQKGDIAEGYSVSREKKESFPLTVTSAQKNPTAFYLCASSGSTEAFFGQGTRLTVV.